This TCR beta chain was identified during a study of cytomegalovirus exposure and HLA in healthy donors. This CDR3 has 11 amino acids. Trimming removed 4 bases from V and 6 bases from J, with 7 bases in between. Germline V lookup: CDR1 SGHTA, CDR2 FQGNSA. PCR used 60 Vbeta primers and 13 Jbeta primers. Profiled with immunoSEQ multiplex PCR; TCRdb holds only in-frame clones, not every one. The profile shows roughly 130,000 clones, approximately 72% of them singletons. This clone was seen only a few times. Antigen: not known. General study results and limits: Despite most TCR sequences being rare, some public TCRs occurred in many donors.

The origin of this receptor is an older woman in good health and CMV-seronegative. The V call is TRBV7-2, the J call TRBJ2-7, with a possible D match to TRBD1 (5 bases). The sequenced sample consisted of PBMCs. Here the CDR3 reads CASSSGSEQYF. CDR3 nucleotide sequence: TGTGCCAGCAGCTCAGGGTCCGAGCAGTACTTC.